One and the same sample provided the 18 T cell receptor beta chains below, sequenced in a study of regulatory T cells in long-lasting Graves disease. Time point defined: newly diagnosed GD, antithyroid drugs for less than 3 months. Preparation of the TCR library used RNA extracted from PBMCs. Arm-PCR of CDR3 regions and iRepertoire HTBI primers were used to build TCR beta libraries. TCRdb processed the multiplex PCR reads anew with MiXCR; each CDR3 protein has one entry. This table holds hundreds of thousands of distinct CDR3 sequences, approximately 16% found once. In addition, the sample was reused for a study of T cells in Graves' hyperthyroidism and ophthalmopathy.

Sample: peripheral blood mononuclear cells (PBMCs), taken at new diagnosis, from a patient treated with antithyroid drugs. These receptors were taken from a man aged 35 to 55 with Graves disease.

This clonotype was counted at least ten times. The chain employs TRBV20-1 and TRBJ2-2; D is unresolved. The CDR3 is 16 residues long. V was shortened by 1 base and J by 4 bases, with 16 bases between the two germline ends. The germline CDR1 and CDR2 sequences are DFQATT and SNEGSKA (reference sequence). CDR3 DNA: TGCAGTGCTAGAGCGGCAGAGCTGTATGTCACCGGGGAGCTGTTTTTT. Translation gives CSARAAELYVTGELFF.

The V gene is TRBV11-2, the J gene TRBJ2-7; D possibly uses TRBD1 or TRBD2 (6 bases each). The length of the CDR3 is 13 residues. Per germline, CDR1 SGHAT and CDR2 FQNNGV. The V and J ends lost 5 bases and 7 bases respectively, with 15 bases between them. The chain's CDR3 is CASSPGGLGEQYF. CDR3 coding DNA: TGTGCCAGCAGCCCCGGGGGCCTAGGTGAGCAGTACTTC.

In this sample, this clonotype turned up many times. The chain has TRBV6-1 and TRBJ2-3, with D hard to call. CDR1 is MNHNS, CDR2 SASEGT, per germline. This CDR3 is 13 amino acids long. V lost 7 bases and J 1 base, leaving 9 bases between the germline ends. CDR3 coding DNA: TGTGCCAGCACCCTCCCGGGCACAGATACGCAGTATTTT. Protein sequence: CASTLPGTDTQYF.

This clonotype was seen more than once but under ten times. The rearrangement uses TRBV3-1 and TRBJ1-3; 10 bases are a match to TRBD1. With 4 bases clipped from V and 0 bases from J, the junction kept 6 bases outside the gene matches. This CDR3 contains 17 residues. Germline lookup yields CDR1 LGHDT and CDR2 YNNKEL (reference sequence). The CDR3, as DNA: TGTGCCAGCAGCCGAACGGACAGGGGGAGCTCTGGAAACACCATATATTTT. Protein product: CASSRTDRGSSGNTIYF.

This clonotype was seen repeatedly, ten times or more. This sequence joins TRBV7-2 and TRBJ2-1; D unclear. The V end was cut by 7 bases, the J end by 6 bases, with 13 bases between. The CDR3 sequence is 13 residues long. CDR1 and CDR2 (germline): SGHTA, FQGNSA. The CDR3 region is CASTQYWGNEQFF. CDR3 sequence (DNA): TGTGCCAGCACCCAATACTGGGGCAATGAGCAGTTCTTC.

This sequence joins TRBV29-1 and TRBJ2-4; unclear D gene. CDR1 and CDR2 (germline): SQVTM, ANQGSEA. The V and J ends lost 7 bases and 1 base respectively, with 11 bases between them. CDR3 size: 13 residues. The CDR3 DNA is TGCAGCGCCTTCGAAGGGGCCAAAAACATTCAGTACTTC. Amino acid sequence: CSAFEGAKNIQYF. Together with reference TRBV29-1 and TRBJ2-4, the CDR3 gives the full variable domain: SAVISQKPSRDICQRGTSLTIQCQVDSQVTMMFWYRQQPGQSLTLIATANQGSEATYESGFVIDKFPISRPNLTFSTLTVSNMSPEDSSIYLCSAFEGAKNIQYFGAGTRLSVL.

The chain links TRBV7-9 to TRBJ2-5; 10 bases fit TRBD2. Unmatched junction bases numbered 8, after V lost 5 bases and J lost 5 bases. This CDR3 has 15 residues. Looked up from germline, CDR1 is SEHNR and CDR2 is FQNEAQ (reference sequence). The CDR3 sequence: CASSPLAGVKETQYF. Written as DNA, the CDR3 is TGTGCCAGCAGCCCTCTAGCGGGGGTAAAGGAGACCCAGTACTTC.

CDR3 nucleotides: TGTGCCAGCAGCTTGGCCGCGGGGGGGTGGGGGATGAACACTGAAGCTTTCTTT. Translation gives CASSLAAGGWGMNTEAFF. The chain joins TRBV7-2 to TRBJ1-1; a weak D match, TRBD1 (5 bases). Germline assignment: CDR1 SGHTA and CDR2 FQGNSA. This CDR3 contains 18 residues. V was shortened by 3 bases and J by 0 bases, with 20 bases between the two germline ends.

The chain links TRBV19 to TRBJ1-4; no firm D call. V gave up 4 bases and J gave up 7 bases, with 13 bases separating them. The CDR3 contains 14 residues. Germline CDR1 and CDR2: LNHDA and SQIVND (reference sequence). The CDR3 DNA follows: TGTGCCAGTAGTACCGGGGAGACGAGTGAAAAACTGTTTTTT. Its protein is CASSTGETSEKLFF.

With regard to this clonotype: This likely came from a read error, as a far larger clone is one base away. This chain links TRBV9 with TRBJ2-1; perhaps D is TRBD1 or TRBD2 (5 bases each). Trimming took off 0 bases at V and 10 bases at J, with 11 bases between the two ends. CDR3 length: 13 residues. Germline V gene sequence: CDR1 SGDLS, CDR2 YYNGEE. CDR3 nucleotide sequence: TGTGCCAGCAGCGTAGTTGAGGGGCCCGAGCAGTTCTTC. Translated, it gives CASSVVEGPEQFF.

With regard to this clonotype: This likely stems from a read error, as it lies one base from a far larger clone. This chain joins TRBV29-1 and TRBJ2-1, with TRBD2 matching 8 bases. The V gene end was trimmed by 3 bases and the J gene end by 10 bases; junction bases not matched to a gene: 2. Looked up from germline, CDR1 is SQVTM and CDR2 is ANQGSEA. The CDR3 runs to 11 residues. The CDR3 nucleotides read TGCAGCGTTGACGGGGGGGACGAGCAGTTCTTC. As protein: CSVDGGDEQFF.

This clonotype was detected many times. CDR3 protein: CASSFGDRVNSPLHF. Written as DNA, the CDR3 is TGTGCCAGCAGCTTCGGGGACAGGGTGAATTCACCCCTCCACTTT. The chain joins TRBV7-2 to TRBJ1-6; 9 bases map to TRBD1. CDR3 length equals 15 residues. Trimming removed 3 bases from V and 7 bases from J; junction bases left unmatched: 4. Germline lookup yields CDR1 SGHTA and CDR2 FQGNSA.

This clonotype was seen at least ten times. V usage is TRBV6-1 and J usage is TRBJ2-7; D tentatively fits TRBD1 or TRBD2 (6 bases each). The CDR3 has 13 amino acids. CDR1 and CDR2 from the germline V gene are MNHNS and SASEGT. Trimming removed 7 bases from V and 4 bases from J, with 14 bases in between. The CDR3 spells CASTGGGRYEQYF. The CDR3 nucleotides are TGTGCCAGCACTGGAGGGGGGAGGTACGAGCAGTACTTC.

Concerning this clonotype: A single base separates this from a much larger clone, so it may be a read error. V gene TRBV10-3 combines with J gene TRBJ2-4; the D gene could be TRBD1 or TRBD2 (5 bases each). CDR1 and CDR2 (germline): ENHRY, SYGVKD. The CDR3 extends over 17 amino acids. Deletions cut 2 bases from V and 13 bases from J, with 27 bases between. The DNA for the CDR3 is TGTGCCATCAGTGAGACACTCGGGACCCCTGAAGTCAATGAGCAGTACTTC. This encodes CAISETLGTPEVNEQYF.

Only a few counts were recorded for this clonotype. The DNA of the CDR3 is TGTGCCAGCAGCCGGGCTAGCGGGGGGGCCGGGACCTACAATGAGCAGTTCTTC. It specifies CASSRASGGAGTYNEQFF. This sequence joins TRBV7-2 and TRBJ2-1; 12 bases align to TRBD2. CDR1 is SGHTA and CDR2 is FQGNSA in the germline V gene. The CDR3 totals 18 residues. V trimming: 5 bases; J trimming: 2 bases; junction bases outside the gene matches: 10.

There are many counts of this clonotype. V gene TRBV18 combines with J gene TRBJ2-1; TRBD2 aligns across 12 bases. Germline V CDR1 and CDR2: KGHSH, LQKENI. With V trimmed by 3 bases and J by 7 bases, 4 bases remained unmatched. The CDR3 length is 15 residues. CDR3 in amino acids: CASSPLAGGRNEQFF. DNA for the CDR3: TGTGCCAGCTCACCGCTAGCGGGGGGGCGTAATGAGCAGTTCTTC. Supplemented by reference TRBV18 and TRBJ2-1, the full variable domain reads NAGVMQNPRHLVRRRGQEARLRCSPMKGHSHVYWYRQLPEEGLKFMVYLQKENIIDESGMPKERFSAEFPKEGPSILRIQQVVRGDSAAYFCASSPLAGGRNEQFFGPGTRLTVL.

This clonotype was observed at least ten times. The V call is TRBV11-3, the J call TRBJ2-2, with unresolved D. The V end lost 1 base, the J end lost 3 bases, and 9 bases lay between the germline ends. The CDR3 has 15 amino acids. Germline loops: CDR1 SGHNT, CDR2 YENEEA. The CDR3 sequence is CASSLAFTDTGELFF. CDR3 coding DNA: TGTGCCAGCAGCTTAGCCTTCACGGACACCGGGGAGCTGTTTTTT.

This clonotype has at least ten counts. This chain uses TRBV29-1 with TRBJ2-1; D not resolved. The CDR3 runs 14 residues. Germline CDR1 reads SQVTM; CDR2 reads ANQGSEA. Trimming removed 4 bases from V and 4 bases from J, with 14 bases in between. CDR3 bases: TGCAGCGTTGGGTCAAGGGATAGATACAATGAGCAGTTCTTC. This encodes CSVGSRDRYNEQFF.